This T cell receptor (beta chain) was identified during a study of cytomegalovirus exposure and HLA in healthy donors. PCR primers comprised 60 Vbeta and 13 Jbeta primers. Clones were sequenced by immunoSEQ multiplex PCR, and TCRdb holds only the in-frame ones, with some missing. The sample shows roughly 150,000 clones, approximately 88% of them seen only once. As for this clone: Antigen unknown.

This CDR3 has 18 amino acids. The V gene end was trimmed by 0 bases and the J gene end by 3 bases; junction bases not matched to a gene: 13. The germline V gene encodes CDR1 MGHRA and CDR2 YSYEKL. Regarding the study as a whole: According to the study, roughly 160 TCR beta chains were cytomegalovirus-associated.

The clonotype comes from a woman aged 18-29 years in good health and CMV-seronegative. Material: PBMCs. J is TRBJ2-7 and V is TRBV4-1; TRBD1 agrees at 8 bases. As DNA, the CDR3 is TGCGCCAGCAGCCAAGAGGGTAGACGCGACAGGGGTAGCTACGAGCAGTACTTC. This encodes CASSQEGRRDRGSYEQYF.